Listed below are T cell receptor beta chains from one sample, sequenced in a study of cytomegalovirus exposure and HLA in healthy donors. Data came from immunoSEQ multiplex PCR; TCRdb stores just in-frame clones and leaves some out. Of about 280,000 clones in the sample, approximately 90% were seen once. Sequencing was carried out using PBMCs. The receptors shown here come from a woman aged 18-29 years in good health and CMV-seronegative. Each CDR3 is given without its conserved first and last residue. Each record gives: CDR3 protein, V gene, J gene.

ASSEFVSGELF,TRBV2,TRBJ2-2
ASSLSMVGAHS,TRBV28,TRBJ2-7
ASSRAGSNEKLF,TRBV5-1,TRBJ1-4
ASSIIAGDLYEQY,TRBV19,TRBJ2-7
ASSQSTGKSYNEQF,TRBV4-3,TRBJ2-1
ASSPQGRLALYEQY,TRBV18,TRBJ2-7
ASSPHQDYEQY,TRBV7-3,TRBJ2-7
ASSLVRRFSNQPQH,TRBV11-3,TRBJ1-5
ASSFGTSGSPSLNEQF,TRBV7-3,TRBJ2-1
ASLAGAGKGETQY,TRBV6-1,TRBJ2-5
ATSRDPLFGTANRGNTIY,TRBV15,TRBJ1-3
ASRLAGAIGELF,TRBV2,TRBJ2-2
ASSLTGTLNTEAF,TRBV28,TRBJ1-1
ASSEWQGDTPLH,TRBV25-1,TRBJ1-6
ASSVTGLAAYNEQF,TRBV19,TRBJ2-1
ASSLVDSNTGELF,TRBV7-9,TRBJ2-2
ASSSDSDSGNTIY,TRBV5-8,TRBJ1-3
ASSLVGSGVEQY,TRBV11-1,TRBJ2-7
ASSGSTQGWRIEQF,TRBV9,TRBJ2-1
ASSINVRGNYGYT,TRBV19,TRBJ1-2
ASSIAGGSYNEQF,TRBV19,TRBJ2-1
ASSLAAGDSYEQY,TRBV5-4,TRBJ2-7
ASSVGEATNEKLF,TRBV9,TRBJ1-4
ASSQGGRANSPLH,TRBV7-3,TRBJ1-6
ASREEWTEAF,TRBV6-1,TRBJ1-1
ASSTNRGPEQY,TRBV28,TRBJ2-7
ATKVAGVGDEQF,TRBV27,TRBJ2-1
ASSQTGTSGEQY,TRBV7-2,TRBJ2-7
ASRKGRAGNGYT,TRBV6-5,TRBJ1-2
ASSYSSGQGFTEAF,TRBV6-5,TRBJ1-1
ASQRSLGSGRAPETQY,TRBV9,TRBJ2-5
AWQIDSSYNSPLH,TRBV30,TRBJ1-6
ASSLDRYTYEQY,TRBV5-1,TRBJ2-7
ASSTKGRTNTEAF,TRBV6-5,TRBJ1-1
ASKSGDRSI,TRBV25-1,TRBJ2-1
ASSAIDREDGYT,TRBV9,TRBJ1-2
ASSFLGQGFYGYT,TRBV27,TRBJ1-2
SPTGDTRYGYT,TRBV28,TRBJ1-2
SAKGTSIGETQY,TRBV29-1,TRBJ2-5
ASSPGSGRAQGNEQF,TRBV27,TRBJ2-1
ASSESSEQY,TRBV10-1,TRBJ2-7
ASKRSMNTEAF,TRBV2,TRBJ1-1
ASSDRDRVRFY,TRBV19,TRBJ2-7
ASSVAAGARDEQF,TRBV9,TRBJ2-1